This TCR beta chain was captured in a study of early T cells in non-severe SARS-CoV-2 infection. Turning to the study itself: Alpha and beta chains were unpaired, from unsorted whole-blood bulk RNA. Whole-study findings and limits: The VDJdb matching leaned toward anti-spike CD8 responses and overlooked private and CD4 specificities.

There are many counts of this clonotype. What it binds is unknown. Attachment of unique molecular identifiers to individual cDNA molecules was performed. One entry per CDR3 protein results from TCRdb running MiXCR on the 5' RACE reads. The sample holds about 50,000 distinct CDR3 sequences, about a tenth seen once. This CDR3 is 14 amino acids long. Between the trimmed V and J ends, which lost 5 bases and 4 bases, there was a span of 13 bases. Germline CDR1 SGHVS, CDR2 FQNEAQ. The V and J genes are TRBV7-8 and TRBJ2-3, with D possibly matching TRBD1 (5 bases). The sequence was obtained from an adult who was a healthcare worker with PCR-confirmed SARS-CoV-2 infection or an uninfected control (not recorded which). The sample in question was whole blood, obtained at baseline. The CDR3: CASSRQGVADTQYF. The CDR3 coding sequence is TGTGCCAGCAGCCGGCAGGGCGTCGCAGATACGCAGTATTTT.